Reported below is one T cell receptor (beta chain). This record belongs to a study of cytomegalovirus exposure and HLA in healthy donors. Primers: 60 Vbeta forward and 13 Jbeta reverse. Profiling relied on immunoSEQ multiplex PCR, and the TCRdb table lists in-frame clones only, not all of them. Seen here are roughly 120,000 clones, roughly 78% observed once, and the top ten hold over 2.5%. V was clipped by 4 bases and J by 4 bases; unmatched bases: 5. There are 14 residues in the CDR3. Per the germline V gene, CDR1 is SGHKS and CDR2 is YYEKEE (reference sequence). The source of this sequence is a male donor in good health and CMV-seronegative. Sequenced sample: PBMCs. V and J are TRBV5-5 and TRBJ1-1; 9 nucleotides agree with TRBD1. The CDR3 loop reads CASSLTGGSTEAFF. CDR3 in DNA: TGTGCCAGCAGCCTGACAGGGGGTAGCACTGAAGCTTTCTTT.